This note documents a single T cell receptor (beta chain) sequence. Only a few counts were recorded for this clone. Its antigen has not been determined. No base quality information exists; no much larger clone differs at one position. The library came from the immunoSEQ multiplex PCR assay. TCRdb stores this immuneACCESS table with in-frame sequences only. Part of the clones is absent; in the studies checked, under half of the shortfall reflects unresolved V genes, and no reason is known for the rest. The sample table contains some 37,000 clones; only one count was recorded for roughly 77% of them. The ten largest account for around 9.5% of the sample. The sample originates from a study of radiotherapy plus CTLA-4 blockade in lung cancer (dated by TCRdb to 2017 to 2018). With respect to the entire study: Among enrolled patients, around 20% had an objective response and roughly 33% reached disease control.

In the germline V gene (reference sequence), CDR1 corresponds to WNHNN and CDR2 to SYGVQD. V and J are truncated by 6 bases and 1 base respectively, leaving an intervening sequence of 11 bases. From the cysteine up to the phenylalanine, the CDR3 has a length of 14 residues. The CDR3 DNA has 42 bases and is translated from base 1. The study evaluated CTLA-4 blockade (ipilimumab) given together with focal radiation therapy in patients who had chemo-refractory metastatic non-small-cell lung cancer. Overall results and qualifications from the work: Early dynamic changes in blood T cell clones, together with increased serum interferon-beta after radiation, were reported as the strongest predictors of response. After treatment with radiotherapy and ipilimumab, TCR clones that originated in tumors expanded in peripheral blood.

This TCR derives from a human donor with non-small cell lung cancer who had stable disease on radiotherapy plus ipilimumab. The input for sequencing was peripheral blood, taken from a patient treated with radiotherapy plus ipilimumab. The rearrangement joined TRBV10-1 to TRBJ2-3, with TRBD2 perhaps the D gene, on 6 matching bases. The DNA sequence is TGCGCCAGCAGCGCCGGGAGTCGCACAGATACGCAGTATTTT. Translated, it gives CASSAGSRTDTQYF.